The entry that follows covers one T cell receptor beta chain sequence. The antigen is not known. These data originate in a study of T-cell memory formation after mild COVID-19. Across the whole study: Clusters were largely donor specific.

Study-wide findings and caveats: Pre-infection memory held some responding clones, suggesting pre-existing cross-reactive T cells responded.

TCRdb re-derived calls from the 5' RACE reads in MiXCR, one entry per CDR3 protein. The sample records about 49,000 distinct CDR3 sequences, 7.3% being singletons. This CDR3 contains 16 residues. V lost 2 bases to trimming and J lost 5 bases; unmatched junction nucleotides: 6. The V call is TRBV12-3 or TRBV12-4, the J call TRBJ2-5; TRBD2 agrees at 12 bases. The source is a man in his late teens or twenties who had mild COVID-19 (a few samples of this study predate the infection). Cell type and time point are not known. The sequenced sample consisted of PBMCs or a T cell subset sorted from them (not recorded which). The CDR3, as DNA: TGTGCCAGCAGTTTATCTAGCGGGGGGGCGGGTGAGACCCAGTACTTC. Its protein is CASSLSSGGAGETQYF.